These 27 T cell receptor beta chains originate from one sample sequenced in a study of CD8 T cells in ankylosing spondylitis. Study findings and constraints: A TCR beta motif of 8 or 9 highly homologous variants appeared characteristic of ankylosing spondylitis blood.

These receptors are not linked to any known antigen. TCRdb re-analysed the 5' RACE reads in MiXCR, keeping a single row per CDR3 protein. The data contain around 430,000 distinct CDR3 sequences, 15% to 20% of them singletons. Sequencing was carried out using blood, either unsorted or a sorted T cell fraction (not recorded which). These receptor sequences come from a male donor with ankylosing spondylitis.

The J gene is TRBJ2-5, the V gene TRBV29-1, with a weak D call TRBD2 (5 bases). In germline, CDR1 is SQVTM, CDR2 ANQGSEA. The CDR3 contains 13 residues. V lost 6 bases and J 5 bases, leaving 16 bases between the germline ends. The CDR3 DNA follows: TGCAGCGTCCTAACACCGGGCGGGGAGACCCAGTACTTC. Protein sequence: CSVLTPGGETQYF.

Only a few counts were recorded for this clonotype. This sequence joins TRBV7-9 and TRBJ2-7, with D perhaps TRBD1 (5 bases). V dropped 5 bases and J dropped 0 bases, with 14 bases sitting between them. The CDR3 consists of 15 residues. Germline lookup yields CDR1 SEHNR and CDR2 FQNEAQ (reference sequence). In nucleotides, the CDR3 is TGTGCCAGCAGCCCCCGCAGGGATAGCTCCTACGAGCAGTACTTC. Its protein product is CASSPRRDSSYEQYF.

This clonotype was counted many times. The chain is built from TRBV20-1 and TRBJ1-2; 11 nucleotides line up with TRBD1. J lost 5 bases, V lost 6 bases, and 8 bases had no gene match. CDR1 is DFQATT, CDR2 SNEGSKA, per germline (reference sequence). The CDR3 spans 14 residues. The CDR3 spells CSAPSGDRGYGYTF. The DNA for the CDR3 is TGCAGTGCCCCCTCGGGGGACAGGGGGTATGGCTACACCTTC.

The rearrangement joins TRBV7-2 to TRBJ1-4, with unresolved D. Germline V CDR1 and CDR2: SGHTA, FQGNSA. CDR3 length: 15 residues. The V gene lost 1 base and the J gene lost 3 bases, with 9 bases spanning the gap. The CDR3 loop is CASSLVGNPNEKLFF. CDR3 DNA: TGTGCCAGCAGCTTAGTGGGGAACCCTAATGAAAAACTGTTTTTT.

This chain links TRBV3-1 with TRBJ1-4, with D unclear. The CDR3 consists of 13 residues. Looked up from germline, CDR1 is LGHDT and CDR2 is YNNKEL (reference sequence). V was trimmed by 4 bases and J by 8 bases, leaving 11 bases between them. In DNA, the CDR3 is TGTGCCAGCAGCCTCGGCTCTCGGGAAAAACTGTTTTTT. Translating gives CASSLGSREKLFF.

The chain is built from TRBV20-1 and TRBJ2-2; TRBD2 agrees at 14 bases. The V gene's germline CDR1 is DFQATT and CDR2 SNEGSKA (reference sequence). The CDR3 is 15 residues long. Trimming at V came to 3 bases and at J to 9 bases, leaving 6 bases not matched to a gene. The CDR3 DNA sequence: TGCAGTGCTAGCGGGACTAGCGGGAGCAGACGGGAGCTGTTTTTT. This gives the protein CSASGTSGSRRELFF.

J is TRBJ1-5 and V is TRBV7-2, with 7 nucleotides matching TRBD1. Germline V gives CDR1 SGHTA, CDR2 FQGNSA. CDR3 size: 16 residues. The junction had 7 bases not matched to a gene; V was cut back by 5 bases and J by 0 bases. CDR3 sequence reads: CASSQGTAYSNQPQHF. The CDR3 DNA is TGTGCCAGCAGCCAAGGGACAGCCTATAGCAATCAGCCCCAGCATTTT.

The V and J genes are TRBV7-3 and TRBJ1-1; perhaps TRBD1 as D (5 bases). Germline-derived CDR1 and CDR2 are SGHTA and FQGTGA. V was clipped by 5 bases and J by 2 bases, with 15 bases between them. The length of the CDR3 is 15 residues. The CDR3 coding sequence is TGTGCCAGCAGCCTCCAACCGGGGGACAACACTGAAGCTTTCTTT. This translates into CASSLQPGDNTEAFF.

This rearrangement joins TRBV20-1 to TRBJ1-1; TRBD1 aligns across 10 bases. V shed 6 bases and J 7 bases; nucleotides not matched to a gene: 14. CDR3 size: 15 residues. The germline V gene has CDR1 DFQATT and CDR2 SNEGSKA (reference sequence). DNA for the CDR3: TGCAGTGCCCGACAGGGGGCGTTTACCCACCTTGAAGCTTTCTTT. Protein sequence: CSARQGAFTHLEAFF.

The V and J genes are TRBV9 and TRBJ2-7, with TRBD1 matching over 8 bases. The V segment lost 0 bases and the J segment 2 bases; nucleotides outside the gene matches: 1. The CDR3 sequence is 14 residues long. Looked up from germline, CDR1 is SGDLS and CDR2 is YYNGEE. CDR3 DNA: TGTGCCAGCAGCGTAGCACAGGGGGCCTACGAGCAGTACTTC. Translation gives CASSVAQGAYEQYF.

CDR3 coding DNA: TGCAGTGCTAGATTTTTCGGGAAGAGCTCCTACGAGCAGTACTTC. Its protein is CSARFFGKSSYEQYF. The chain employs TRBV20-1 and TRBJ2-7; maybe TRBD2 (5 bases). The CDR3 is made up of 15 amino acids. Per germline, CDR1 DFQATT and CDR2 SNEGSKA (reference sequence). Trimming pared 2 bases from V and 0 bases from J, leaving 14 bases between.

This clonotype turned up a few times. The rearrangement links TRBV6-1 to TRBJ2-1; a weak D match, TRBD2 (7 bases). CDR3 length: 14 residues. Germline V gene sequence: CDR1 MNHNS, CDR2 SASEGT. Deletions cut 6 bases from V and 7 bases from J, with 16 bases between. The CDR3 bases are TGTGCCAGCAGACGGGGGGCCATCGGGAATGAGCAGTTCTTC. Its translation is CASRRGAIGNEQFF.

This clonotype was seen more than once but under ten times. V gene TRBV20-1 combines with J gene TRBJ1-1; no reliable D call. CDR3 length: 13 amino acids. V was trimmed by 0 bases and J by 7 bases, leaving 12 bases between them. Looked up from germline, CDR1 is DFQATT and CDR2 is SNEGSKA (reference sequence). As DNA, the CDR3 is TGCAGTGCTAGAGAAGGAGGGAACGGTGAAGCTTTCTTT. Its translation: CSAREGGNGEAFF.

This clonotype was detected a few times. This sequence joins TRBV20-1 and TRBJ2-2, with 8 bases identical to TRBD2. The CDR3 spans 16 residues. Losses at the gene ends were 6 bases for V and 1 base for J; bases not matched to a gene: 10. Germline assignment: CDR1 DFQATT and CDR2 SNEGSKA (reference sequence). The CDR3 DNA reads as TGCAGTGCCACCCGTGGGCTAGCGGGGAACACCGGGGAGCTGTTTTTT. Amino acid sequence: CSATRGLAGNTGELFF.

The sample holds one count of this clonotype. J is TRBJ1-1 and V is TRBV5-5; TRBD1 agrees at 10 bases. The V segment lost 4 bases and the J segment 1 base; nucleotides outside the gene matches: 7. The length of the CDR3 is 16 residues. Germline V gene sequence: CDR1 SGHKS, CDR2 YYEKEE (reference sequence). The CDR3 DNA follows: TGTGCCAGCAGCCCCGGGACAGGGGTTGGGAACACTGAAGCTTTCTTT. Protein sequence: CASSPGTGVGNTEAFF. The complete variable domain, with remaining parts taken from reference TRBV5-5 and TRBJ1-1, reads DAGVTQSPTHLIKTRGQQVTLRCSPISGHKSVSWYQQVLGQGPQFIFQYYEKEERGRGNFPDRFSARQFPNYSSELNVNALLLGDSALYLCASSPGTGVGNTEAFFGQGTRLTVV.

The J gene is TRBJ2-4, the V gene TRBV29-1; 10 nucleotides agree with TRBD2. Germline CDR1 and CDR2: SQVTM and ANQGSEA. The trim removed 7 bases at V and 4 bases at J, leaving 4 bases unmatched. This CDR3 is built from 13 residues. The CDR3 sequence is CSGAGGTKNIQYF. For the CDR3, the DNA is TGCAGCGGAGCGGGAGGGACTAAAAACATTCAGTACTTC. The variable domain in full, with the rest retrieved from reference TRBV29-1 and TRBJ2-4, is SAVISQKPSRDICQRGTSLTIQCQVDSQVTMMFWYRQQPGQSLTLIATANQGSEATYESGFVIDKFPISRPNLTFSTLTVSNMSPEDSSIYLCSGAGGTKNIQYFGAGTRLSVL.

This clonotype has more than one count but fewer than ten. The gene calls are TRBV6-2 or TRBV6-3 and TRBJ2-1; the match to TRBD2 covers 9 bases. Trimming removed 0 bases from V and 6 bases from J; junction bases left unmatched: 12. The CDR3 extends over 18 amino acids. Per germline, CDR1 MNHEY and CDR2 SVGEGT. CDR3 loop: CASSYSRRASGRINEQFF. The CDR3 region has the DNA TGTGCCAGCAGTTACTCGAGGAGAGCAAGCGGGAGGATCAATGAGCAGTTCTTC.

This clonotype was seen at least ten times. The chain employs TRBV7-2 and TRBJ1-5, with a tentative D call TRBD1 (5 bases). V was trimmed by 5 bases and J by 2 bases, leaving 10 bases between them. The CDR3 has 14 residues. Germline V gene data show CDR1 as SGHTA and CDR2 as FQGNSA. DNA for the CDR3: TGTGCCAGCAGCATCAGGGCTGGCAATCAGCCCCAGCATTTT. Translation: CASSIRAGNQPQHF.

This clonotype was seen only a few times. The chain recombines TRBV20-1 with TRBJ2-7, with D hard to call. CDR3 length equals 13 residues. Trimming stripped 6 bases from V and 3 bases from J, with 15 bases between. Looked up from germline, CDR1 is DFQATT and CDR2 is SNEGSKA (reference sequence). This CDR3 reads CSAPAASSYEQYF. CDR3 bases: TGCAGTGCCCCGGCTGCATCCAGCTACGAGCAGTACTTC.

There are a few counts of this clonotype. The V gene is TRBV29-1, the J gene TRBJ1-1; D gene unclear. Trimming pared 3 bases from V and 4 bases from J, leaving 21 bases between. Germline assignment: CDR1 SQVTM and CDR2 ANQGSEA. This CDR3 comprises 16 residues. The CDR3, as DNA: TGCAGCGTTGATCCTGTGGTTCGCGGTTCTGGCACTGAAGCTTTCTTT. Its translation is CSVDPVVRGSGTEAFF.

The chain employs TRBV20-1 and TRBJ2-1, with D uncertain. From germline, CDR1 is DFQATT and CDR2 SNEGSKA (reference sequence). Deletions cut 1 base from V and 4 bases from J, with 5 bases between. The CDR3 covers 12 residues. The DNA of the CDR3 is TGCAGTGCTAGAGGGCCATACAATGAGCAGTTCTTC. Residues: CSARGPYNEQFF.

This clonotype was seen more than once but under ten times. The gene calls are TRBV5-1 and TRBJ2-7, with D maybe TRBD1 (6 bases). The CDR3 consists of 17 residues. Trimming left V 0 bases short and J 2 bases short, with 18 bases between. Germline assignment: CDR1 SGHRS and CDR2 YFSETQ. The CDR3 DNA sequence: TGCGCCAGCAGCTTGGTGGAACACAGGGACCCCACCTACGAGCAGTACTTC. Protein: CASSLVEHRDPTYEQYF.

This clonotype was recorded a few times. This CDR3 is CASSRDRLAYNEQFF. The CDR3 region has the DNA TGTGCCAGCAGCCGGGACAGACTAGCCTACAATGAGCAGTTCTTC. The rearrangement links TRBV7-2 to TRBJ2-1; TRBD1 might be the D (7 bases). The V end lost 5 bases, the J end lost 2 bases, and 13 bases lay between the germline ends. The germline gives CDR1 SGHTA, CDR2 FQGNSA. The CDR3 is 15 residues long.

This clonotype was recorded a few times. The V gene is TRBV4-2, the J gene TRBJ1-2, with TRBD1 matching 8 bases. V gave up 5 bases and J gave up 8 bases; unmatched junction bases: 16. This CDR3 comprises 16 residues. Germline assignment: CDR1 LGHNA and CDR2 YNFKEQ. This CDR3 reads CASSAGASGGVGGYTF. The CDR3 bases are TGTGCCAGCAGCGCAGGAGCTTCAGGGGGCGTGGGGGGCTACACCTTC.

The table lists this clonotype with a few counts. The genes are TRBV10-3 and TRBJ1-3; D is undetermined. CDR3 size: 14 residues. The V end lost 8 bases, the J end lost 0 bases, and 11 bases lay between the germline ends. Germline assignment: CDR1 ENHRY and CDR2 SYGVKD. The CDR3 nucleotides are TGTGCCATCGGAGCTGACCCCTCTGGAAACACCATATATTTT. The encoded protein is CAIGADPSGNTIYF.

This clonotype has more than one count but fewer than ten. The chain combines TRBV7-8 with TRBJ2-5; TRBD1 matches 7 bases. CDR3 length: 14 amino acids. Germline assignment: CDR1 SGHVS and CDR2 FQNEAQ. V was pared by 3 bases and J by 1 base, with 2 bases of the junction left unmatched. CDR3 bases: TGTGCCAGCAGCTTTAGACAGGGCCAAGAGACCCAGTACTTC. Translated, it gives CASSFRQGQETQYF. Based on the CDR3 plus reference TRBV7-8 and TRBJ2-5, the full variable domain is GAGVSQSPRYKVAKRGQDVALRCDPISGHVSLFWYQQALGQGPEFLTYFQNEAQLDKSGLPSDRFFAERPEGSVSTLKIQRTQQEDSAVYLCASSFRQGQETQYFGPGTRLLVL.

The chain carries TRBV9 and TRBJ2-5; D is perhaps TRBD2 (6 bases). The V gene lost 4 bases and the J gene lost 3 bases, with 16 bases spanning the gap. The CDR3 has 15 amino acids. Germline CDR1 and CDR2: SGDLS and YYNGEE. The CDR3: CASSITPSVEETQYF. DNA of the CDR3: TGTGCCAGCAGCATCACTCCTAGCGTAGAAGAGACCCAGTACTTC. The variable domain in full, completed from reference TRBV9 and TRBJ2-5, reads DSGVTQTPKHLITATGQRVTLRCSPRSGDLSVYWYQQSLDQGLQFLIQYYNGEERAKGNILERFSAQQFPDLHSELNLSSLELGDSALYFCASSITPSVEETQYFGPGTRLLVL.